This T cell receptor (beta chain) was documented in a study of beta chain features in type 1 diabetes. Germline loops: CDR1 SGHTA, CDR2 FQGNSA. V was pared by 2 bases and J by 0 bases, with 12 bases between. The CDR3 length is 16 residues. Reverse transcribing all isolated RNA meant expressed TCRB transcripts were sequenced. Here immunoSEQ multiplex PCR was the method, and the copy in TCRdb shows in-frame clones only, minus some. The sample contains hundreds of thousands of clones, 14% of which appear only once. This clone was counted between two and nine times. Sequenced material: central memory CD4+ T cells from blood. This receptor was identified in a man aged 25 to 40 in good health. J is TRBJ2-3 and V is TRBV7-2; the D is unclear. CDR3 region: CASSLSPAHSTDTQYF. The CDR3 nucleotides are TGTGCCAGCAGCTTAAGCCCAGCACATAGCACAGATACGCAGTATTTT.